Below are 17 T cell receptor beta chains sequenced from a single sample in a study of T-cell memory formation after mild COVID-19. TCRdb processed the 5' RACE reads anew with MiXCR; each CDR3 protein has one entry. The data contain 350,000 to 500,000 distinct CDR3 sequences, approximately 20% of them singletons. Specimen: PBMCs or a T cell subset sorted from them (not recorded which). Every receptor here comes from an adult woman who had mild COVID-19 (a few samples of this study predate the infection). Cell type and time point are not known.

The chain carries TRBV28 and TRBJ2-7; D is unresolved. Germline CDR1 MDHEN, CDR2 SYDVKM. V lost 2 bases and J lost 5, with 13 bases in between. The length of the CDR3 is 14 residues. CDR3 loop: CASSLGSPPDEQYF. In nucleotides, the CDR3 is TGTGCCAGCAGTTTAGGCAGTCCCCCTGACGAGCAGTACTTC.

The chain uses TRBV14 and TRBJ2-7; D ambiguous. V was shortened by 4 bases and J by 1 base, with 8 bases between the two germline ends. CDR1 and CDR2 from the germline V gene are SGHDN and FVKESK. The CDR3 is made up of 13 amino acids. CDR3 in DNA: TGTGCCAGCAGCCCCTCCGCGTCCTACGAGCAGTACTTC. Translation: CASSPSASYEQYF. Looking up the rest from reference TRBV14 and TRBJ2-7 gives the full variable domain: EAGVTQFPSHSVIEKGQTVTLRCDPISGHDNLYWYRRVMGKEIKFLLHFVKESKQDESGMPNNRFLAERTGGTYSTLKVQPAELEDSGVYFCASSPSASYEQYFGPGTRLTVT.

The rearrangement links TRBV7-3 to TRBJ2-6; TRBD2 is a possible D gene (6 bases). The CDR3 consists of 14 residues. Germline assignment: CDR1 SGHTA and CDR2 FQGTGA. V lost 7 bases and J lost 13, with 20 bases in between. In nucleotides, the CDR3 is TGTGCCAGCACTTCCCCCGGGAGTGAAGAGGTCCTGACTTTC. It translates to CASTSPGSEEVLTF. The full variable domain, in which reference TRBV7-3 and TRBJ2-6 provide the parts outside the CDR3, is GAGVSQTPSNKVTEKGKYVELRCDPISGHTALYWYRQSLGQGPEFLIYFQGTGAADDSGLPNDRFFAVRPEGSVSTLKIQRTERGDSAVYLCASTSPGSEEVLTFGAGSRLTVL.

This CDR3 is CASSIGQGGYNEQFF. The CDR3 DNA reads TGTGCCAGTAGTATAGGGCAGGGTGGCTACAATGAGCAGTTCTTC. This chain connects TRBV19 to TRBJ2-1; maybe TRBD1 (5 bases). V lost 1 base and J lost 3, with 10 bases in between. CDR1 is LNHDA and CDR2 is SQIVND in the germline V gene (reference sequence). The length of the CDR3 is 15 residues.

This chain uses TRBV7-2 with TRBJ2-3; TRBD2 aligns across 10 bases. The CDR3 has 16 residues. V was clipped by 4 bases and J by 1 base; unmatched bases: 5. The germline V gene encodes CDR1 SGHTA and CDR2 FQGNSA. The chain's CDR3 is CASSSSGTSGTDTQYF. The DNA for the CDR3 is TGTGCCAGCAGCTCCTCCGGGACTAGCGGCACAGATACGCAGTATTTT.

Written as DNA, the CDR3 is TGTGCCACCTCTTACGGGACTAGCGGCTCCTACGAGCAGTACTTC. As protein: CATSYGTSGSYEQYF. This rearrangement joins TRBV10-3 to TRBJ2-7; TRBD2 matches at 11 bases. Germline V gives CDR1 ENHRY, CDR2 SYGVKD. The junction had 8 bases not matched to a gene; V was cut back by 10 bases and J by 0 bases. CDR3 length: 15 residues.

Here the CDR3 DNA reads TGTGCCAGCAGCTTCTCTGTCGCAGAGCAGTACTTC. Protein sequence: CASSFSVAEQYF. The rearrangement uses TRBV5-6 and TRBJ2-7; D not resolved. CDR1 SGHDT and CDR2 YYEEEE come from the germline V gene. Trimming shortened V by 2 bases and J by 7 bases, and 10 bases separated the two germline ends. The CDR3 covers 12 residues.

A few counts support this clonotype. The CDR3 sequence is CASSPLRGGTANEQFF. The CDR3 DNA sequence: TGTGCCAGCAGCCCCCTCAGGGGCGGGACTGCCAATGAGCAGTTCTTC. The chain couples TRBV7-8 to TRBJ2-1; D might be TRBD1 or TRBD2, each matching 6 bases. The germline V gene encodes CDR1 SGHVS and CDR2 FQNEAQ. The CDR3 covers 16 residues. V dropped 5 bases and J dropped 6 bases, with 20 bases sitting between them.

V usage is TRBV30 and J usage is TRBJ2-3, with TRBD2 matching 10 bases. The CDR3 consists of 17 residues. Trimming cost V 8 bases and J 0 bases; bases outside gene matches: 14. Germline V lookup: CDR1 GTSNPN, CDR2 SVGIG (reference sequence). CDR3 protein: CAGSGTSAAFSTDTQYF. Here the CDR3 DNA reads TGTGCCGGATCCGGGACTAGCGCAGCTTTTAGCACAGATACGCAGTATTTT.

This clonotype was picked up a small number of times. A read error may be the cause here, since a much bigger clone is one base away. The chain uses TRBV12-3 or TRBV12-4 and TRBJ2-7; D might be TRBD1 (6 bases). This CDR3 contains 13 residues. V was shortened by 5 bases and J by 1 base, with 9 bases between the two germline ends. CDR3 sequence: CASSTGWSYEQYF. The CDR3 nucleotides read TGTGCCAGCAGTACAGGGTGGTCCTACGAGCAGTACTTC.

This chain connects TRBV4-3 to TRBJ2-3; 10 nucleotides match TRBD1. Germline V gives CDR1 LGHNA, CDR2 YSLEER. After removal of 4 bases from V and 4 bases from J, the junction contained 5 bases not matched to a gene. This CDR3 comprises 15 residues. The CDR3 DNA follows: TGCGCCAGCAGCCTAGGACAGGGGGTAGCAGATACGCAGTATTTT. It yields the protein CASSLGQGVADTQYF.

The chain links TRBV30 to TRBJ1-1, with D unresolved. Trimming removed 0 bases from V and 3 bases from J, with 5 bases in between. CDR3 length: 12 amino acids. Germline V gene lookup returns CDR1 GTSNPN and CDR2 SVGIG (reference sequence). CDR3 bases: TGTGCCTGGAGTGTATTGGACACTGAAGCTTTCTTT. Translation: CAWSVLDTEAFF.

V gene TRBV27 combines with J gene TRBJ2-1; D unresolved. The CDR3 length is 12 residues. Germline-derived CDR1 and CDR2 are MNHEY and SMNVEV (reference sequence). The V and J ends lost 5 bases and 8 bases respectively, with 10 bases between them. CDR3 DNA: TGTGCCAGCAGTCTACCCCACCATGAGCAGTTCTTC. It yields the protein CASSLPHHEQFF.

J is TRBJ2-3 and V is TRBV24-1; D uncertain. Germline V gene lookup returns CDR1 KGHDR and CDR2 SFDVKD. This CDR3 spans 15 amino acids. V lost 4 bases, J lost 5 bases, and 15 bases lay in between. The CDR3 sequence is CATSDPRTRGDTQYF. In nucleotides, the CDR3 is TGTGCCACCAGTGACCCTCGGACCCGCGGAGATACGCAGTATTTT.

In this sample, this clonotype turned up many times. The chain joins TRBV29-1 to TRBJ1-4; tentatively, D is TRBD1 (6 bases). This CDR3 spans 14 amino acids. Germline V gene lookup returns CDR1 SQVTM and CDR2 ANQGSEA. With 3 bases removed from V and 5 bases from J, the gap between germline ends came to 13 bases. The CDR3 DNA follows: TGCAGCGTTGATTCTGGGGGCAAGAATGAAAAACTGTTTTTT. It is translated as CSVDSGGKNEKLFF.

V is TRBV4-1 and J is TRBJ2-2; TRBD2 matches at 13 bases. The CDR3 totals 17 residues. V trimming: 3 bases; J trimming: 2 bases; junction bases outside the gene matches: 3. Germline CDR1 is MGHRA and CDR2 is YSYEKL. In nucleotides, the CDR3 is TGCGCCAGCAGCCACCGACTAGCGGGGGGCAACACCGGGGAGCTGTTTTTT. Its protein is CASSHRLAGGNTGELFF.

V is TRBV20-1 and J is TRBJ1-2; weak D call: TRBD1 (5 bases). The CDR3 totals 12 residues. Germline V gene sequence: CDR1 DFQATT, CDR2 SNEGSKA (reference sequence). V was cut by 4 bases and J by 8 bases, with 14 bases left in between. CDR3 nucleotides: TGCAGTGCTAACAGGAGAAGGTGGGGCTACACCTTC. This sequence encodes CSANRRRWGYTF.